This TCR beta chain was identified during a study of blood T cell repertoires in COVID-19. In the study overall: T cells, B-cell-depleted T cells, or PBMCs supplied cDNA or gDNA.

V dropped 3 bases and J dropped 8 bases, with 25 bases sitting between them. The CDR3 is 17 amino acids. CDR1 is MNHNS, CDR2 SASEGT, per germline. The repertoire was sequenced with immunoSEQ multiplex PCR; TCRdb's copy has only in-frame clones and lacks some. The sample records about 100,000 clones, about 90% being singletons. Sequencing was performed on peripheral blood. The clonotype was recovered from a man aged 45-65 years with acute or convalescent COVID-19. This sequence joins TRBV6-1 and TRBJ1-1; D ambiguous. CDR3 sequence (DNA): TGTGCCAGCAGTGATCCCGAAAGGAGGGTGGGGAGCCCCGAAGCTTTCTTT. Translating it yields CASSDPERRVGSPEAFF.